Below are 30 T cell receptor beta chains sequenced from a single sample in a study of cytomegalovirus exposure and HLA in healthy donors. In the PCR, 60 Vbeta and 13 Jbeta primers were used. TCRdb's copy holds only in-frame clones and misses some; the assay was immunoSEQ multiplex PCR. In the table there are around 90,000 clones, nearly 80% of which are singletons. Sequenced: PBMCs. The receptors derive from a woman between 40 and 50 years old in good health and CMV-seronegative.

This clone showed up just a few times. The CDR3 DNA reads as TGCGCCAGCAGCGCCGGGACAGGGGTCGATCAGCCCCAGCATTTT. Translated: CASSAGTGVDQPQHF. V is TRBV5-1 and J is TRBJ1-5, with TRBD1 identical over 10 bases. The CDR3 has 15 residues. With V trimmed by 4 bases and J by 5 bases, 6 bases remained unmatched. Germline V CDR1 and CDR2: SGHRS, YFSETQ.

This chain links TRBV11-2 with TRBJ1-4; TRBD1 is a possible D gene (6 bases). This CDR3 has 15 residues. Trimming left V 0 bases short and J 5 bases short, with 10 bases between. Per the germline V gene, CDR1 is SGHAT and CDR2 is FQNNGV. CDR3 region: CASSLEGGRNEKLFF. The CDR3 DNA reads as TGTGCCAGCAGCTTAGAAGGGGGACGGAATGAAAAACTGTTTTTT.

The chain employs TRBV4-3 and TRBJ1-2; 10 bases agree with TRBD1. V gave up 0 bases and J gave up 8 bases; unmatched junction bases: 18. The length of the CDR3 is 19 residues. CDR1 and CDR2 (germline): LGHNA, YSLEER. Here the CDR3 reads CASSQEGQGKSVLGCGYTF. As DNA, the CDR3 is TGCGCCAGCAGCCAAGAGGGACAGGGGAAGTCAGTACTCGGGTGCGGCTACACCTTC.

The rearrangement joins TRBV6-5 to TRBJ1-3, with unresolved D. The germline V gene encodes CDR1 MNHEY and CDR2 SVGAGI. The V end lost 1 base, the J end lost 0 bases, and 10 bases lay between the germline ends. The CDR3 covers 16 residues. The CDR3 reads CASSYLGGSSGNTIYF. CDR3 nucleotides: TGTGCCAGCAGTTACTTAGGTGGGAGCTCTGGAAACACCATATATTTT.

This chain links TRBV19 with TRBJ2-2; 16 positions agree with TRBD2. Germline CDR1 is LNHDA and CDR2 is SQIVND (reference sequence). This CDR3 has 20 residues. Trimming removed 6 bases from V and 1 base from J; junction bases left unmatched: 11. CDR3 nucleotide sequence: TGTGCCAGTAGCTTCCGGGGGACTAGCGGGAGGGCCGGGAACACCGGGGAGCTGTTTTTT. It translates to CASSFRGTSGRAGNTGELFF.

V is TRBV9 and J is TRBJ2-1, with no clear D. CDR1 is SGDLS, CDR2 YYNGEE, per germline. V gave up 0 bases and J gave up 7 bases, with 5 bases separating them. The CDR3 covers 12 residues. The CDR3 spells CASSVVLNEQFF. CDR3 nucleotide sequence: TGTGCCAGCAGCGTAGTATTAAATGAGCAGTTCTTC.

The J gene is TRBJ2-1, the V gene TRBV27, with 7 nucleotides matching TRBD2. With 4 bases clipped from V and 3 bases from J, the junction kept 9 bases outside the gene matches. CDR1 is MNHEY and CDR2 is SMNVEV in the germline V gene (reference sequence). The CDR3 sequence is 16 residues long. The CDR3 DNA follows: TGTGCCAGCAGTTCGTGGACTAGACGAGACTACAATGAGCAGTTCTTC. Protein sequence: CASSSWTRRDYNEQFF.

The chain carries TRBV27 and TRBJ1-2, with 8 positions matching TRBD1. The ends lost 0 bases at V and 4 bases at J; junction bases unmatched: 4. The CDR3 loop spans 15 amino acids. CDR1 is MNHEY and CDR2 is SMNVEV in the germline V gene (reference sequence). The CDR3 nucleotides are TGTGCCAGCAGTTTATCTTCAGGGGGCGGCTATGGCTACACCTTC. As protein: CASSLSSGGGYGYTF.

V usage is TRBV15 and J usage is TRBJ2-5; D is unresolved. The CDR3 is 15 residues long. The germline V gene encodes CDR1 LNHNV and CDR2 YYDKDF (reference sequence). V was cut by 1 base and J by 5 bases, with 14 bases left in between. This CDR3 is CATSRAAYFKETQYF. CDR3 nucleotides: TGTGCCACCAGCAGAGCTGCTTACTTCAAGGAGACCCAGTACTTC.

The chain is built from TRBV28 and TRBJ2-2; 9 bases match TRBD1. Germline CDR1 is MDHEN and CDR2 is SYDVKM. After removal of 4 bases from V and 1 base from J, the junction contained 4 bases not matched to a gene. The CDR3 has 16 amino acids. For the CDR3, the DNA is TGTGCCAGCAGTTCGTACAGGGGGCTGAACACCGGGGAGCTGTTTTTT. It yields the protein CASSSYRGLNTGELFF.

In its sample, this clone was seen once. The V gene is TRBV12-1, the J gene TRBJ1-5; the table's D call, TRBD1, has no DNA check behind it. TRBV12-1 is described as a pseudogene. The CDR3 is 18 amino acids. This CDR3 reads CASSSAQDRALSNQPQHF. The CDR3, as DNA: TGTGCCAGCAGCTCGGCACAGGACAGGGCCTTAAGCAATCAGCCCCAGCATTTT.

The chain has TRBV19 and TRBJ1-5; D may be TRBD1 (5 bases). The germline CDR1 and CDR2 sequences are LNHDA and SQIVND (reference sequence). The V end was cut by 3 bases, the J end by 2 bases, with 14 bases between. The CDR3 covers 16 residues. The CDR3 coding sequence is TGTGCCAGTAGTATCACGGGGACTGGGGGCAATCAGCCCCAGCATTTT. Its translation is CASSITGTGGNQPQHF.

V gene TRBV19 combines with J gene TRBJ1-1; D gene uncertain. This CDR3 is built from 11 residues. Trimming pared 5 bases from V and 6 bases from J, leaving 7 bases between. CDR1 is LNHDA, CDR2 SQIVND, per germline (reference sequence). The CDR3 DNA sequence: TGTGCCAGTAGTTTCGGGGCTGAAGCTTTCTTT. This encodes CASSFGAEAFF.

The CDR3 DNA follows: TGTGCCATCAGTGATAATGGTGAGGGAGGCCCTTTCTACGAGCAGTACTTC. Its translation: CAISDNGEGGPFYEQYF. The V call is TRBV10-3, the J call TRBJ2-7; a weak D match, TRBD2 (6 bases). The CDR3 runs to 17 residues. V was trimmed by 3 bases and J by 3 bases, leaving 21 bases between them. From germline, CDR1 is ENHRY and CDR2 SYGVKD.

The chain couples TRBV5-1 to TRBJ2-7, with no clear D. Germline values: CDR1 SGHRS, CDR2 YFSETQ. This CDR3 has 13 amino acids. V shed 0 bases and J shed 6 bases, with 10 bases lying between them. The CDR3 coding sequence is TGCGCCAGCAGCTTGGTTGGCCGCTCCGAGCAGTACTTC. As protein: CASSLVGRSEQYF.

This clone was counted between two and nine times. V gene TRBV5-1 combines with J gene TRBJ1-2; the D gene is possibly TRBD1 (6 bases). Trimming stripped 5 bases from V and 8 bases from J, with 19 bases between. CDR1 and CDR2 (germline): SGHRS, YFSETQ. CDR3 size: 14 residues. The CDR3 DNA is TGCGCCAGCAGGCCGACCACAGGGACGAGAGGCTACACCTTC. Amino acid sequence: CASRPTTGTRGYTF.

In this sample, this clone turned up a few times. The chain joins TRBV6-5 to TRBJ1-1, with 7 bases lining up with TRBD1. This CDR3 comprises 15 residues. The ends lost 5 bases at V and 2 bases at J; junction bases unmatched: 8. Germline V lookup: CDR1 MNHEY, CDR2 SVGAGI. The DNA of the CDR3 is TGTGCCAGCAGTCCTAAGACAGGGCACAACACTGAAGCTTTCTTT. Protein: CASSPKTGHNTEAFF.

This chain joins TRBV19 and TRBJ2-6; maybe TRBD1 (7 bases). Trimming took off 8 bases at V and 1 base at J, with 15 bases between the two ends. Germline CDR1 and CDR2: LNHDA and SQIVND (reference sequence). This CDR3 is built from 16 residues. Written as DNA, the CDR3 is TGTGCCAGTGCGACAGGGAGGTATTCTGGGGCCAACGTCCTGACTTTC. It encodes CASATGRYSGANVLTF.

This clone was observed once. V and J are TRBV6-1 and TRBJ1-2, with 8 bases lining up with TRBD1. The V gene end was trimmed by 10 bases and the J gene end by 7 bases; junction bases not matched to a gene: 8. This CDR3 contains 12 residues. The V gene's germline CDR1 is MNHNS and CDR2 SASEGT. The CDR3 DNA is TGTGCCACCACCGGGACAGGCTTTGGCTACACCTTC. Encoded protein: CATTGTGFGYTF.

This chain connects TRBV27 to TRBJ2-5; tentatively, D is TRBD2 (5 bases). The tail of the sequence fits TRBJ2-7 better, so the J call may be wrong. This CDR3 contains 14 residues. CDR1 MNHEY and CDR2 SMNVEV come from the germline V gene (reference sequence). The CDR3 sequence: CASSGVGRAYEQYF. CDR3 sequence (DNA): TGTGCCAGCAGTGGGGTAGGGCGGGCCTACGAGCAGTACTTC.

The gene calls are TRBV7-6 and TRBJ1-1; 7 bases match TRBD1. V dropped 3 bases and J dropped 2; count of bases not matched to a gene: 9. Germline V gene data show CDR1 as SGHVS and CDR2 as FNYEAQ. CDR3 length: 16 residues. DNA of the CDR3: TGTGCCAGCAGCTTGGAGACAGGGCTAGGAAACACTGAAGCTTTCTTT. It translates to CASSLETGLGNTEAFF.

The gene calls are TRBV5-4 and TRBJ2-4, with D perhaps matching TRBD2 (6 bases). V was trimmed by 0 bases and J by 3 bases, leaving 7 bases between them. This CDR3 is built from 14 residues. Germline V gives CDR1 SGHNT, CDR2 YYREEE (reference sequence). The CDR3 nucleotides read TGTGCCAGCAGCTTGGGGACTAACAAAAACATTCAGTACTTC. It is translated as CASSLGTNKNIQYF.

The chain recombines TRBV28 with TRBJ1-4; TRBD1 might be the D (6 bases). The V gene lost 2 bases and the J gene lost 2 bases, with 12 bases spanning the gap. Germline assignment: CDR1 MDHEN and CDR2 SYDVKM. The CDR3 totals 16 residues. In DNA form, the CDR3 reads TGTGCCAGCAGTTTAGGGGGGGGCCCTACTAATGAAAAACTGTTTTTT. It translates to CASSLGGGPTNEKLFF. Full variable domain (missing parts from reference TRBV28 and TRBJ1-4): DVKVTQSSRYLVKRTGEKVFLECVQDMDHENMFWYRQDPGLGLRLIYFSYDVKMKEKGDIPEGYSVSREKKERFSLILESASTNQTSMYLCASSLGGGPTNEKLFFGSGTQLSVL.

The chain recombines TRBV7-9 with TRBJ2-1; possible D gene TRBD1, 5 bases. The germline V gene encodes CDR1 SEHNR and CDR2 FQNEAQ (reference sequence). Trimming removed 5 bases at V and 6 bases at J, with 11 bases between. This CDR3 spans 13 amino acids. CDR3 in amino acids: CASSPSQGNEQFF. Written as DNA, the CDR3 is TGTGCCAGCAGCCCTTCCCAGGGCAATGAGCAGTTCTTC.

The CDR3 coding sequence is TGTGCCAGTACTTCCGGGGTTAGGTACCAGAAAAACATTCAGTACTTC. It codes for CASTSGVRYQKNIQYF. The chain has TRBV19 and TRBJ2-4; D possibly corresponds to TRBD2 (5 bases). This CDR3 contains 16 residues. V lost 7 bases and J lost 4, with 20 bases in between. The germline V gene encodes CDR1 LNHDA and CDR2 SQIVND (reference sequence).

V is TRBV5-1 and J is TRBJ2-3; weak D call: TRBD2 (6 bases). Germline V CDR1 and CDR2: SGHRS, YFSETQ. The CDR3 runs 15 residues. Trimming shortened V by 0 bases and J by 4 bases, and 12 bases separated the two germline ends. CDR3 loop: CASSLVPGVADTQYF. In DNA, the CDR3 is TGCGCCAGCAGCTTGGTCCCGGGAGTAGCAGATACGCAGTATTTT.

The CDR3, as DNA: TGCGCCAGCAGCCACGGCGACAGTGTCTACGAGCAGTACTTC. As protein: CASSHGDSVYEQYF. V gene TRBV4-1 combines with J gene TRBJ2-7, with D possibly matching TRBD1 (5 bases). With 3 bases removed from V and 3 bases from J, the gap between germline ends came to 12 bases. Per the germline V gene, CDR1 is MGHRA and CDR2 is YSYEKL. This CDR3 contains 14 residues.

The rearrangement links TRBV6-5 to TRBJ2-7, with 7 bases lining up with TRBD1. The J segment lost 2 bases and the V segment lost 0 bases, leaving 4 bases of the junction unmatched. The CDR3 is 15 residues long. Germline V CDR1 and CDR2: MNHEY, SVGAGI. CDR3 amino acids: CASSYSRDRAYEQYF. The CDR3 nucleotides are TGTGCCAGCAGTTACTCTCGCGACAGGGCCTACGAGCAGTACTTC.

This chain uses TRBV5-5 with TRBJ1-5; TRBD1 matches at 8 bases. This CDR3 comprises 16 residues. CDR1 is SGHKS, CDR2 YYEKEE, per germline (reference sequence). Trimming removed 0 bases from V and 3 bases from J; junction bases left unmatched: 5. The CDR3 spells CASSLVLDRVNQPQHF. The CDR3 DNA follows: TGTGCCAGCAGCTTGGTTTTGGACAGGGTCAATCAGCCCCAGCATTTT. The full variable domain, in which reference TRBV5-5 and TRBJ1-5 provide the parts outside the CDR3, is DAGVTQSPTHLIKTRGQQVTLRCSPISGHKSVSWYQQVLGQGPQFIFQYYEKEERGRGNFPDRFSARQFPNYSSELNVNALLLGDSALYLCASSLVLDRVNQPQHFGDGTRLSIL.

V and J are TRBV11-1 and TRBJ1-1; 7 bases line up with TRBD1. V gave up 6 bases and J gave up 5 bases; unmatched junction bases: 9. This CDR3 region has 14 residues. Germline values: CDR1 SGHAT, CDR2 FQDESV (reference sequence). The CDR3 reads CASRPGGGFTEAFF. The CDR3 region has the DNA TGTGCCAGCAGGCCCGGAGGGGGCTTTACTGAAGCTTTCTTT.